This TCR beta chain was identified in a study of cytomegalovirus exposure and HLA in healthy donors. The PCR made use of 60 Vbeta and 13 Jbeta primers. Study processing details: Among the unique TCR beta chains that a later analysis counted, about 81 million in all, about 12 million were shared. TCRdb keeps only in-frame clones here, not all; method: immunoSEQ multiplex PCR. That table is the source of V, J and clone size, and D and trimming were worked out from the DNA. Of some 90,000 clones listed, roughly 70% are singletons. Findings of the study overall: It was 164 TCR beta chains that were listed as cytomegalovirus-associated.

Remarks on this clone: Its antigen is not known.

The CDR3 sequence is 15 residues long. V shed 0 bases, J shed 3 bases, and the junction held 5 bases outside the gene matches. Germline V gene sequence: CDR1 SGHRS, CDR2 YFSETQ. The source is a man aged 50 or older in good health and CMV-seronegative. Material: PBMCs. The rearrangement uses TRBV5-1 and TRBJ2-7, with 8 bases lining up with TRBD2. The CDR3 here is CASSLAGAGGYEQYF. For the CDR3, the DNA is TGCGCCAGCAGCTTGGCCGGGGCGGGGGGCTACGAGCAGTACTTC.